This T cell receptor (beta chain) was identified in a study of blood T cell repertoires in COVID-19. The V gene's germline CDR1 is SNHLY and CDR2 FYNNEI. The CDR3 has 13 amino acids. Between the trimmed V and J ends, which lost 4 bases and 4 bases, there was a span of 8 bases. The data were produced by immunoSEQ multiplex PCR, yet TCRdb's version contains in-frame clones alone and is incomplete. The table shows some 240,000 clones, with 65% to 85% occurring only once. This study enrolled people aged about 18 to 95 from roughly 22 US geographic areas. The genes are TRBV2 and TRBJ1-5, with D unclear. Sequenced sample: PBMCs or T cells enriched from blood (not recorded which). This TCR was recovered from a man aged 50-60 years who had recovered from COVID-19. CDR3 nucleotide sequence: TGTGCCAGCAGTGGTCTCCTGAATCAGCCCCAGCATTTT. It is translated as CASSGLLNQPQHF.